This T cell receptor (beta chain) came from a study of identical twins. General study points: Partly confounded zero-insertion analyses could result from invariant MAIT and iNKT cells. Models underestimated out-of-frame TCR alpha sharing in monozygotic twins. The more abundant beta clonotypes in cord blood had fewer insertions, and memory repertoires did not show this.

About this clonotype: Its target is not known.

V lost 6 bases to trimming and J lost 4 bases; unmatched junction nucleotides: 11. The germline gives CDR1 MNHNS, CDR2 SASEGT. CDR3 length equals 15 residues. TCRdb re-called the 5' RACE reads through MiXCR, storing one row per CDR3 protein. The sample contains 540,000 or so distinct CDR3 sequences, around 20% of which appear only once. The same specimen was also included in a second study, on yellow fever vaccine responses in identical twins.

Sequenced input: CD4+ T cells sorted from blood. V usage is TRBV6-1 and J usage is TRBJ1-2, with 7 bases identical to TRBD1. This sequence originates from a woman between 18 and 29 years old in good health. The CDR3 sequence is CASRHDRVGGYGYTF. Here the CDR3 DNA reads TGTGCCAGCAGGCACGACAGGGTTGGTGGCTATGGCTACACCTTC.